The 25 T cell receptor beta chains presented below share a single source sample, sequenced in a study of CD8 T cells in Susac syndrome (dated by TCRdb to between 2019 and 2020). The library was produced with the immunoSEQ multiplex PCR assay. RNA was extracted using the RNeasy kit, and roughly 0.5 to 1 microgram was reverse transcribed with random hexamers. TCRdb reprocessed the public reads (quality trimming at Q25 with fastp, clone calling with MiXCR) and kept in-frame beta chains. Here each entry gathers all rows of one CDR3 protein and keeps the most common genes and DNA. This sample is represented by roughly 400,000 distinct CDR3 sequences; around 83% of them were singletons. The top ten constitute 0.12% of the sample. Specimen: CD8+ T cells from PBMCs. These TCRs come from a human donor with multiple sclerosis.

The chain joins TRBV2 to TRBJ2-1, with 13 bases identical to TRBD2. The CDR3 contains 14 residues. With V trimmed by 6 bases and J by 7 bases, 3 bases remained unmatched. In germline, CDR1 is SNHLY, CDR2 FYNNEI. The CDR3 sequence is CASREGLAGNEQFF. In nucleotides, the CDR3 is TGTGCCAGCAGAGAGGGACTAGCGGGGAATGAGCAGTTCTTC. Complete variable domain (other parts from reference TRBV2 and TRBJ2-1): EPEVTQTPSHQVTQMGQEVILRCVPISNHLYFYWYRQILGQKVEFLVSFYNNEISEKSEIFDDQFSVERPDGSNFTLKIRSTKLEDSAMYFCASREGLAGNEQFFGPGTRLTVL.

The CDR3 loop is CASSQDRGRVVEDTEAFF. Here the CDR3 DNA reads TGCGCCAGCAGCCAAGATAGGGGCAGGGTGGTCGAGGACACTGAAGCTTTCTTT. The chain joins TRBV4-1 to TRBJ1-1, with D perhaps matching TRBD1 (5 bases). This CDR3 region has 18 residues. V lost 0 bases and J lost 3, with 20 bases in between. CDR1 is MGHRA, CDR2 YSYEKL, per germline.

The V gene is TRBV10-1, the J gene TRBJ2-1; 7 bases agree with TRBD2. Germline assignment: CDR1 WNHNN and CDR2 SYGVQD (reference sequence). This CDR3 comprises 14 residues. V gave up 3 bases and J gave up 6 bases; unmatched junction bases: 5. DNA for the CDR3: TGCGCCAGCAGTGATTGGACTAGTGGCAATGAGCAGTTCTTC. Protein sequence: CASSDWTSGNEQFF.

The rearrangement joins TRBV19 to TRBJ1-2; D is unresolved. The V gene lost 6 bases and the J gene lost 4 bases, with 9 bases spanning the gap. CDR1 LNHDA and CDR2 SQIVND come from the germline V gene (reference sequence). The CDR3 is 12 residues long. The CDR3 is CASRGFGYGYTF. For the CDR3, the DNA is TGTGCCAGTAGGGGTTTTGGCTATGGCTACACCTTC.

The CDR3: CASSAQSYNEQFF. The DNA of the CDR3 is TGTGCCAGCAGCGCTCAGTCCTACAATGAGCAGTTCTTC. The chain combines TRBV7-9 with TRBJ2-1; D uncertain. CDR1 is SEHNR and CDR2 is FQNEAQ in the germline V gene (reference sequence). Trimming left V 5 bases short and J 1 base short, with 6 bases between. This CDR3 contains 13 residues.

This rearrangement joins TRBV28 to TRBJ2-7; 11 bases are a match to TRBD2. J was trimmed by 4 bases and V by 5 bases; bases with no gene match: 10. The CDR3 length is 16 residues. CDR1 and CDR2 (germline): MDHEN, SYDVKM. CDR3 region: CASSPYGLAGLYEQYF. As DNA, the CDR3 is TGTGCCAGCAGTCCGTATGGACTAGCGGGCCTGTACGAGCAGTACTTC.

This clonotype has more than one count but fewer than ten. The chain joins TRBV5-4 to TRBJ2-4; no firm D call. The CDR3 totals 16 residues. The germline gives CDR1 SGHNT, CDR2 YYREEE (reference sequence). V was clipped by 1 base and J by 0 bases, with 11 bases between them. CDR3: CASSLYEGLAKNIQYF. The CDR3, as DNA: TGTGCCAGCAGCTTGTACGAAGGATTAGCCAAAAACATTCAGTACTTC.

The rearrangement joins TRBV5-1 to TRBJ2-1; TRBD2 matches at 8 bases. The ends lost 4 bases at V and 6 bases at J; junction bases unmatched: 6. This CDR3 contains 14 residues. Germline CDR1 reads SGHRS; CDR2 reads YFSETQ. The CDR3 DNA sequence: TGCGCCAGCAGCGGCGGGGGGCTTTTCAATGAGCAGTTCTTC. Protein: CASSGGGLFNEQFF.

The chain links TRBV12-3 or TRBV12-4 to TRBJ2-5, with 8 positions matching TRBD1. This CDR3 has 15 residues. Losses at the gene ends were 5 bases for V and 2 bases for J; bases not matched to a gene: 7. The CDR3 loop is CASSLTGGRQETQYF. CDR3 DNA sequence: TGTGCCAGCAGTCTTACAGGGGGTAGGCAAGAGACCCAGTACTTC.

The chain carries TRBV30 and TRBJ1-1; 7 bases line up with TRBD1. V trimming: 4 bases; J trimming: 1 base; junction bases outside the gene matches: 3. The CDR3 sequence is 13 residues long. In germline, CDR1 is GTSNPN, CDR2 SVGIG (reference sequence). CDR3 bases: TGTGCCTGGACGGGACAGCCGAACACTGAAGCTTTCTTT. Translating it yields CAWTGQPNTEAFF.

The CDR3 region has the DNA TGTGCCAGTAGTGCCACAGGGTTGGGCTACACCTTC. This translates into CASSATGLGYTF. This rearrangement joins TRBV19 to TRBJ1-2; maybe TRBD1 (6 bases). Germline CDR1 reads LNHDA; CDR2 reads SQIVND (reference sequence). The CDR3 is 12 amino acids. V lost 5 bases, J lost 8 bases, and 12 bases lay in between.

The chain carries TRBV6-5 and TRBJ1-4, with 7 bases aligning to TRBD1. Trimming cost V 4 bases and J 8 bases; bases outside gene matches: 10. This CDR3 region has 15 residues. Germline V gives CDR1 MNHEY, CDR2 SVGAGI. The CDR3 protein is CASSSTTGLWEKLFF. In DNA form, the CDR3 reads TGTGCCAGCAGTTCCACGACAGGGCTGTGGGAAAAACTGTTTTTT.

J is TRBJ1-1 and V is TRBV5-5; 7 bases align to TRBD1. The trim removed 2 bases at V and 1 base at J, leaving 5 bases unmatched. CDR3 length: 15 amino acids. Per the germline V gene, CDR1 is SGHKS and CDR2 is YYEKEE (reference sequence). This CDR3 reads CASSFNQGENTEAFF. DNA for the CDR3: TGTGCCAGCAGCTTCAACCAGGGGGAGAACACTGAAGCTTTCTTT.

The CDR3 bases are TGTGCCAGCCAGTATAGACAGGGCTACGAGCAGTACTTC. As protein: CASQYRQGYEQYF. The V call is TRBV6-1, the J call TRBJ2-7; TRBD1 matches at 7 bases. The CDR3 covers 13 residues. CDR1 MNHNS and CDR2 SASEGT come from the germline V gene. V dropped 8 bases and J dropped 3; count of bases not matched to a gene: 7.

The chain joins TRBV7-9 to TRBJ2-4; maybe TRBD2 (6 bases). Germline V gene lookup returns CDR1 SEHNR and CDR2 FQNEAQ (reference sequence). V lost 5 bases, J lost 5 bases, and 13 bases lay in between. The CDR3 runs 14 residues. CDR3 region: CASSRGTLQNIQYF. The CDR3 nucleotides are TGTGCCAGCAGCCGCGGGACGCTTCAAAACATTCAGTACTTC.

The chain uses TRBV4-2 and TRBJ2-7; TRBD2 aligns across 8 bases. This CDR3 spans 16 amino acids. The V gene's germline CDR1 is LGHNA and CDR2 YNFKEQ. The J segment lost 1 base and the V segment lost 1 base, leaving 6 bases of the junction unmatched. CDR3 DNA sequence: TGTGCCAGCAGCCAAGGGGGAGCGGGGGTATCCTACGAGCAGTACTTC. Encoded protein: CASSQGGAGVSYEQYF.

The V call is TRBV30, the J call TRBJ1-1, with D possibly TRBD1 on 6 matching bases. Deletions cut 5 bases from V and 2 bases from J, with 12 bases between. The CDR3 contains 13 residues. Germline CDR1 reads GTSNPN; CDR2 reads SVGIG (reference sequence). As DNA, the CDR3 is TGTGCCTGGGGACAGAATATTAACACTGAAGCTTTCTTT. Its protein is CAWGQNINTEAFF.

The CDR3 here is CASSLQVFTEAFF. For the CDR3, the DNA is TGTGCCAGCAGTTTACAGGTTTTTACTGAAGCTTTCTTT. The rearrangement joins TRBV27 to TRBJ1-1; unclear D gene. The ends were cut back, 2 bases at V and 5 bases at J, with 9 bases in the middle. The CDR3 is 13 amino acids. The germline V gene encodes CDR1 MNHEY and CDR2 SMNVEV (reference sequence).

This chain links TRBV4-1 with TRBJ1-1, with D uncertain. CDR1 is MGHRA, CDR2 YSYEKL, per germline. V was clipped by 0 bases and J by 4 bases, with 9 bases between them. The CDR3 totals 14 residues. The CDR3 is CASSQDDPLTEAFF. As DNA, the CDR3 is TGCGCCAGCAGCCAAGATGATCCACTCACTGAAGCTTTCTTT.

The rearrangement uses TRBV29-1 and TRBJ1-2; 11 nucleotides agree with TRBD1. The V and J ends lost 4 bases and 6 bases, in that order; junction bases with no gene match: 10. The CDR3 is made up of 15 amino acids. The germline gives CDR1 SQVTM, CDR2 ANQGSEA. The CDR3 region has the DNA TGCAGCGTTGGAGGACAGGGGGCAGGGTGGGATGGCTACACCTTC. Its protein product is CSVGGQGAGWDGYTF.

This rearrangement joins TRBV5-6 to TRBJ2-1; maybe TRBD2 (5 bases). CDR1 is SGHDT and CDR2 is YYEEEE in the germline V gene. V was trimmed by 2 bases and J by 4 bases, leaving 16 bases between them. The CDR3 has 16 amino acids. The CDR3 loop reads CASSFAGAGLYNEQFF. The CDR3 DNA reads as TGTGCCAGCAGCTTTGCGGGCGCGGGCCTTTACAATGAGCAGTTCTTC.

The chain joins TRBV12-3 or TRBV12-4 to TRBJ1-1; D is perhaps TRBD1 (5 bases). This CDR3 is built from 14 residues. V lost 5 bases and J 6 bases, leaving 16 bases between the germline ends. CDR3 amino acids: CASSPTPPGAEAFF. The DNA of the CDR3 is TGTGCCAGCAGTCCGACCCCTCCGGGGGCTGAAGCTTTCTTT.

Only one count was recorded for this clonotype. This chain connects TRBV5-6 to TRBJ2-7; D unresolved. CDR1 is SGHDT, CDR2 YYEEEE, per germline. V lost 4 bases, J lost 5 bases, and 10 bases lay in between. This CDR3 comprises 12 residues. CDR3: CASSASNNEQYF. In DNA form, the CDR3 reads TGTGCCAGCAGCGCATCTAACAACGAGCAGTACTTC. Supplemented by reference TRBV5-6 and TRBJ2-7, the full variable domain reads DAGVTQSPTHLIKTRGQQVTLRCSPKSGHDTVSWYQQALGQGPQFIFQYYEEEERQRGNFPDRFSGHQFPNYSSELNVNALLLGDSALYLCASSASNNEQYFGPGTRLTVT.

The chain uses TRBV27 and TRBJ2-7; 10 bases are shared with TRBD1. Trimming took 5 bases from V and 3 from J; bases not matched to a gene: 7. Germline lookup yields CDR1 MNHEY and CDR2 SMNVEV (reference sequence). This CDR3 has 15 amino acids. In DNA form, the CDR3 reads TGTGCCAGCAGTAGTGGGACAGGGGCCAACTACGAGCAGTACTTC. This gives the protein CASSSGTGANYEQYF.

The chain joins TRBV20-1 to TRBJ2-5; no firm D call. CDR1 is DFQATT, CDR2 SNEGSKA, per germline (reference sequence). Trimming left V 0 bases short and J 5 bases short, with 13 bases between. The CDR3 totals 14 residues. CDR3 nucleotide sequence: TGCAGTGCTAGAGATCTAGAGTCGAGGGAGACCCAGTACTTC. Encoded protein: CSARDLESRETQYF.